This paragraph reports one T cell receptor beta chain. TCRdb keeps only in-frame clones here, not all; method: immunoSEQ multiplex PCR. The sample consists of about 480,000 clones, around nine tenths of them appearing once. This sample is drawn from a study of Ad26.COV2.S vaccination and SARS-CoV-2 variants. In the study overall: Intramuscular Ad26.COV2.S at 5x10^10 or 1x10^11 viral particles.

This CDR3 contains 15 residues. From germline, CDR1 is SGDLS and CDR2 YYNGEE. Trimming shortened V by 0 bases and J by 7 bases, and 13 bases separated the two germline ends. Treatment: 15 to 20 received Ad26.COV2.S at low or high dose, single or two shots; 5 received placebo; per-sample allocation not given. After the first vaccine or placebo injection, samples were drawn on day 63. An Ad26 vector was used to express Wuhan-strain SARS-CoV-2 spike as the vaccine. Specimen: peripheral blood, collected in a trial of Ad26.COV2.S vaccine versus placebo. The source is a person between 18 and 59 years old who received the Ad26.COV2.S COVID-19 vaccine or a placebo. This chain connects TRBV9 to TRBJ1-4, with D possibly TRBD1 on 5 matching bases. The chain's CDR3 is CASSVGDSPSEKLFF. As DNA, the CDR3 is TGTGCCAGCAGCGTAGGAGACAGCCCTTCTGAAAAACTGTTTTTT.